This TCR beta chain appears in the sequencing data of a study of blood T cell repertoires in COVID-19. Data came from immunoSEQ multiplex PCR; TCRdb stores just in-frame clones and leaves some out. Of some 460,000 clones listed, around 89% are singletons. The specimen was peripheral blood. The TCR sequence derives from a young woman with acute or convalescent COVID-19.

CDR3 DNA sequence: TGCGCCAGCAGCTTGACAGAAGCTAACTATGGCTACACCTTC. This codes for CASSLTEANYGYTF. The rearrangement uses TRBV5-1 and TRBJ1-2, with unresolved D. Germline loops: CDR1 SGHRS, CDR2 YFSETQ. This CDR3 is 14 amino acids long. V lost 1 base and J 0 bases, leaving 7 bases between the germline ends.